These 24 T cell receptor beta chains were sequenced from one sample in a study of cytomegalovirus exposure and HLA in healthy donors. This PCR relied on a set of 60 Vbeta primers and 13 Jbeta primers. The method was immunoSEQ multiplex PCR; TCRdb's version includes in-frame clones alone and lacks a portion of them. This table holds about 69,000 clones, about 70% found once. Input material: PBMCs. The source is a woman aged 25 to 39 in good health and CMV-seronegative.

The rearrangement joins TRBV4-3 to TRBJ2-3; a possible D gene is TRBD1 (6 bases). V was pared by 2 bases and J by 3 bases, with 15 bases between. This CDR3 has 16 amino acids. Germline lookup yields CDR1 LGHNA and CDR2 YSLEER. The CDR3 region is CASSQQGRGSTDTQYF. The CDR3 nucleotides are TGCGCCAGCAGCCAACAGGGCAGGGGTTCTACAGATACGCAGTATTTT.

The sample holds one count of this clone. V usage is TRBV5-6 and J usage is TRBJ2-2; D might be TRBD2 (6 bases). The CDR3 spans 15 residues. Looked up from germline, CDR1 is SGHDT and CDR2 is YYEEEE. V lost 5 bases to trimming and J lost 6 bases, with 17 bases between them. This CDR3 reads CASSTGTLLAGELFF. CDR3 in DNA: TGTGCCAGCAGTACCGGGACTCTTCTGGCCGGGGAGCTGTTTTTT. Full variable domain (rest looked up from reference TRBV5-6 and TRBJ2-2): DAGVTQSPTHLIKTRGQQVTLRCSPKSGHDTVSWYQQALGQGPQFIFQYYEEEERQRGNFPDRFSGHQFPNYSSELNVNALLLGDSALYLCASSTGTLLAGELFFGEGSRLTVL.

CDR3 in DNA: TGTGCCAGTAGTATTATGACAGACTATGGCTACACCTTC. It specifies CASSIMTDYGYTF. This chain links TRBV19 with TRBJ1-2, with D perhaps TRBD1 (5 bases). The germline gives CDR1 LNHDA, CDR2 SQIVND (reference sequence). Trimming left V 3 bases short and J 3 bases short, with 8 bases between. The CDR3 length is 13 residues.

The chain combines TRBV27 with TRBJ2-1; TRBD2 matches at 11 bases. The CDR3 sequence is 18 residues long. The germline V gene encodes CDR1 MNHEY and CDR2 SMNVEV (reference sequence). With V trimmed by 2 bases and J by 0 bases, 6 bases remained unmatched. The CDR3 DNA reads TGTGCCAGCAGTTTAGGCCCTAGCGGGGGGAGCTCCTACAATGAGCAGTTCTTC. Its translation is CASSLGPSGGSSYNEQFF.

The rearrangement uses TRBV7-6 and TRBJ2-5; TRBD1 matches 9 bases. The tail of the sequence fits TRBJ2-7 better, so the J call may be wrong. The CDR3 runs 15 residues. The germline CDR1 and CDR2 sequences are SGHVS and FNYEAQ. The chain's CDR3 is CASSPGQGTPYEQYF. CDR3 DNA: TGTGCCAGCAGCCCTGGACAGGGGACTCCCTACGAGCAGTACTTC.

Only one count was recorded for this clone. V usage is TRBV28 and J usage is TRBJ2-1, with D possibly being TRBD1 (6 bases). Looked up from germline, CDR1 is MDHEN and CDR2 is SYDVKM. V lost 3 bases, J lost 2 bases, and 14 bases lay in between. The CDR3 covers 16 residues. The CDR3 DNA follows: TGTGCCAGCAGTTTGGCTCAGGGGCGAGCCTACAATGAGCAGTTCTTC. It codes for CASSLAQGRAYNEQFF.

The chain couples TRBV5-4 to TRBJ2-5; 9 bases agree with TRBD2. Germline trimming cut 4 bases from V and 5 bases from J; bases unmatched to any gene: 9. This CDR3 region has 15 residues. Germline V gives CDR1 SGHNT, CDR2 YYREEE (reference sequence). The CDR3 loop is CASSHGTSSGETQYF. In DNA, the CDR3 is TGTGCCAGCAGCCACGGGACTAGCAGTGGGGAGACCCAGTACTTC.

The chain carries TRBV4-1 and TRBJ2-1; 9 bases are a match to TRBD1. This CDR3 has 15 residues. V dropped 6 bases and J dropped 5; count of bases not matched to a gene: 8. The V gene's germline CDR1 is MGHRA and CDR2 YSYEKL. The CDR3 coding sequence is TGCGCCAGCAGTCACCGACAGGGGGTCGACAATGAGCAGTTCTTC. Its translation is CASSHRQGVDNEQFF.

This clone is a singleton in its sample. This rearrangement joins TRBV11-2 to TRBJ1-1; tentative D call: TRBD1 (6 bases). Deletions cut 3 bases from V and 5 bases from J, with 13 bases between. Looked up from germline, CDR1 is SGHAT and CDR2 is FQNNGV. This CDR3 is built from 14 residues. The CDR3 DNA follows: TGTGCCAGCAGCTTCTCAGTAGGGGGAACTGAAGCTTTCTTT. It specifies CASSFSVGGTEAFF.

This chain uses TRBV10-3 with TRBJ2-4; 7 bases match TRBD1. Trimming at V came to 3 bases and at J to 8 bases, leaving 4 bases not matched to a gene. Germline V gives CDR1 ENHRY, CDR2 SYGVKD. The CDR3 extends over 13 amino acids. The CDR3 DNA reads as TGTGCCATCAGTGAAGACAGGGATGACATTCAGTACTTC. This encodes CAISEDRDDIQYF.

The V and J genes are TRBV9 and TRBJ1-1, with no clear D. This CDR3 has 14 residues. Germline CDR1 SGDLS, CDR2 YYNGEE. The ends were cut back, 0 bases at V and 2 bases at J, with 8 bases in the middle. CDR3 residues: CASSVGALNTEAFF. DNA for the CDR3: TGTGCCAGCAGCGTAGGGGCCTTAAACACTGAAGCTTTCTTT.

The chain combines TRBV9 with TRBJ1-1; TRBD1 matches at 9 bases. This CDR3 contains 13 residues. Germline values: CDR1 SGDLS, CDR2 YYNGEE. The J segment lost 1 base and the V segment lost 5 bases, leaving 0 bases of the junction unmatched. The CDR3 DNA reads TGTGCCAGCAGGGGACAGGGGAACACTGAAGCTTTCTTT. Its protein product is CASRGQGNTEAFF.

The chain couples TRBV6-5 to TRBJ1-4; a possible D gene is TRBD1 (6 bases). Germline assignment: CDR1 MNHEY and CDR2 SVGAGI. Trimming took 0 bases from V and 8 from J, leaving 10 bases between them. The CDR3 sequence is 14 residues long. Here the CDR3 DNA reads TGTGCCAGCAGTTACTCAGGGGGTAGCGAAAAACTGTTTTTT. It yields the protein CASSYSGGSEKLFF.

In nucleotides, the CDR3 is TGTGCCAGCAGGGAAACAGGGCCGTCTAATGAAAAACTGTTTTTT. It specifies CASRETGPSNEKLFF. The gene calls are TRBV11-3 and TRBJ1-4, with D possibly TRBD1 on 6 matching bases. Germline lookup yields CDR1 SGHNT and CDR2 YENEEA. This CDR3 has 15 amino acids. Deletions cut 6 bases from V and 3 bases from J, with 14 bases between.

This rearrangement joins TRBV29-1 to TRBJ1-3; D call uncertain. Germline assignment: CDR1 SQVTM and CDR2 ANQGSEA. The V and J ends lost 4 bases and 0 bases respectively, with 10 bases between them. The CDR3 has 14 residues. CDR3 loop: CSVAVSYSGNTIYF. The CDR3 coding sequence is TGCAGCGTTGCCGTGAGTTACTCTGGAAACACCATATATTTT. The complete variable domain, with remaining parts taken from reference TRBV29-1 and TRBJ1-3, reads SAVISQKPSRDICQRGTSLTIQCQVDSQVTMMFWYRQQPGQSLTLIATANQGSEATYESGFVIDKFPISRPNLTFSTLTVSNMSPEDSSIYLCSVAVSYSGNTIYFGEGSWLTVV.

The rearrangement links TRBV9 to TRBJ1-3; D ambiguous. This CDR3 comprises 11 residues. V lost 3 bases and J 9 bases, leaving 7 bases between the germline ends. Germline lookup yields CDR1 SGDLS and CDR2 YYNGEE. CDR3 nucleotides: TGTGCCAGCAGCGCCGGGAGCACCATATATTTT. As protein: CASSAGSTIYF.

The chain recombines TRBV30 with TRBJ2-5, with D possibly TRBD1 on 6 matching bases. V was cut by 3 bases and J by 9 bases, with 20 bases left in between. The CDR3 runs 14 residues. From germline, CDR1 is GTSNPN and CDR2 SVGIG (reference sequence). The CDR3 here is CAWSMGAPGVPQYF. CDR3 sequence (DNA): TGTGCCTGGAGCATGGGGGCCCCCGGGGTCCCCCAGTACTTC.

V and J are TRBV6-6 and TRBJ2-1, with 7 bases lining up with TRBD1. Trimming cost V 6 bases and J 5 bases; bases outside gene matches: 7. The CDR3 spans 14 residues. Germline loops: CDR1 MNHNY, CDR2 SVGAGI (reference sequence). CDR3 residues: CASSSRGYNNEQFF. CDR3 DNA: TGTGCCAGCAGCTCCAGGGGGTATAACAATGAGCAGTTCTTC.

The CDR3 coding sequence is TGTGCCAGCAGCTTGTCGTCCGGGAGAGCTTTCTTT. It translates to CASSLSSGRAFF. This sequence joins TRBV5-6 and TRBJ1-1, with D uncertain. Trimming cost V 1 base and J 10 bases, with 11 bases left between them. Germline V lookup: CDR1 SGHDT, CDR2 YYEEEE. The CDR3 covers 12 residues.

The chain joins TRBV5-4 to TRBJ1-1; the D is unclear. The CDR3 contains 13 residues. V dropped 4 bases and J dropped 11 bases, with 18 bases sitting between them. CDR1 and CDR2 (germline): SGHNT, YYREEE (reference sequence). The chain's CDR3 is CASSPEGRNVAFF. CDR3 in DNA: TGTGCCAGCAGCCCAGAGGGTCGAAATGTGGCTTTCTTT.

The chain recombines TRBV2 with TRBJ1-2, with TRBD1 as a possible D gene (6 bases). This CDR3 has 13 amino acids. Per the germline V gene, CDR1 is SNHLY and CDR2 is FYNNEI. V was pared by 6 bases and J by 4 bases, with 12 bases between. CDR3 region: CASRPQGFYGYTF. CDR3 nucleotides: TGTGCCAGCAGACCCCAGGGGTTCTATGGCTACACCTTC.

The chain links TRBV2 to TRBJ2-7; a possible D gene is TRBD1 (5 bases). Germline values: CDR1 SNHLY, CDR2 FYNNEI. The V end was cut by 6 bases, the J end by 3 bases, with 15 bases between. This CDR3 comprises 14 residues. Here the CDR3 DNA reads TGTGCCAGCAGCCGGCAGGGCACCATCTACGAGCAGTACTTC. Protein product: CASSRQGTIYEQYF.

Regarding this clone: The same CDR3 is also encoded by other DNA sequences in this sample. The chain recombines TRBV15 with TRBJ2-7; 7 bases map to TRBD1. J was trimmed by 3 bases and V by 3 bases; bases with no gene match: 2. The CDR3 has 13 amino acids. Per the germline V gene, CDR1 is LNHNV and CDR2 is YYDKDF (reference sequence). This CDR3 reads CATSSNRGYEQYF. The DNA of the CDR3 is TGTGCCACCAGCAGCAACAGGGGCTACGAGCAGTACTTC.

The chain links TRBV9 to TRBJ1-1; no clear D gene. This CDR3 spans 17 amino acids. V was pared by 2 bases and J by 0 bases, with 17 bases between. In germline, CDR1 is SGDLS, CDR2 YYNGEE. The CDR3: CASSVSSITVLNTEAFF. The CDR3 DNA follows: TGTGCCAGCAGCGTCAGTAGTATAACAGTTTTGAACACTGAAGCTTTCTTT.